This T cell receptor (beta chain) stems from a study of blood T cell repertoires in COVID-19. Sequenced by immunoSEQ multiplex PCR; TCRdb stores in-frame clones only, minus some. In the table there are 200,000 to 250,000 clones, roughly 82% of which are singletons. What was sequenced was peripheral blood. This sequence was found in a woman aged 40-49 years with acute or convalescent COVID-19.

The CDR3 DNA reads TGTGCCTGGAGTCTTCTAGCGGTTTCTACAGATACGCAGTATTTT. Amino acids: CAWSLLAVSTDTQYF. J is TRBJ2-3 and V is TRBV30; 7 bases align to TRBD2. The CDR3 length is 15 residues. Germline V lookup: CDR1 GTSNPN, CDR2 SVGIG (reference sequence). Trimming cost V 2 bases and J 3 bases; bases outside gene matches: 8.